These 16 T cell receptor beta chains originate from one sample sequenced in a study of TIL therapy for anti-PD-1-resistant metastatic lung cancer. As for time point: pre-treatment sample, taken before nivolumab and TIL therapy. Most excised metastases sampled were pleural nodules or supraclavicular lymph nodes. The immunoSEQ assay was v3. Clones were read by immunoSEQ multiplex PCR, and TCRdb kept only the in-frame ones, dropping some. The data show tens of thousands of clones, less than 85% seen once. Sequences were derived from tumor tissue, sampled at baseline. The receptor source for this set is a person aged 25-80 years with non-small cell lung cancer.

V gene TRBV11-2 combines with J gene TRBJ1-1; no clear D gene. The V gene's germline CDR1 is SGHAT and CDR2 FQNNGV. V lost 1 base to trimming and J lost 0 bases, with 9 bases between them. The CDR3 covers 15 residues. In DNA, the CDR3 is TGTGCCAGCAGCTTAGGCGGGGTCATGAACACTGAAGCTTTCTTT. Translated, it gives CASSLGGVMNTEAFF.

The sample holds one count of this clone. The rearrangement links TRBV2 to TRBJ2-5; 9 nucleotides align to TRBD1. The CDR3 totals 13 residues. Germline V gene lookup returns CDR1 SNHLY and CDR2 FYNNEI. J lost 5 bases, V lost 5 bases, and 3 bases had no gene match. The CDR3 is CASSRTGVETQYF. CDR3 bases: TGTGCCAGCAGTCGGACAGGGGTGGAGACCCAGTACTTC.

The V call is TRBV30, the J call TRBJ1-4; no clear D. This CDR3 is 15 amino acids long. Trimming pared 0 bases from V and 5 bases from J, leaving 13 bases between. In germline, CDR1 is GTSNPN, CDR2 SVGIG (reference sequence). The CDR3 DNA follows: TGTGCCTGGAGTGTACTGGGCCTTGGGAATGAAAAACTGTTTTTT. Residues: CAWSVLGLGNEKLFF.

The V and J genes are TRBV6-5 and TRBJ1-1; TRBD1 might be the D (6 bases). V gave up 5 bases and J gave up 6 bases, with 19 bases separating them. CDR1 is MNHEY, CDR2 SVGAGI, per germline. The CDR3 is 15 amino acids. CDR3 sequence: CASSHQGHVLSEAFF. The CDR3 region has the DNA TGTGCCAGCAGTCACCAGGGGCACGTCCTTTCTGAAGCTTTCTTT.

V and J are TRBV15 and TRBJ2-1, with 7 bases aligning to TRBD2. The V gene end was trimmed by 1 base and the J gene end by 3 bases; junction bases not matched to a gene: 3. The CDR3 spans 15 residues. The germline gives CDR1 LNHNV, CDR2 YYDKDF (reference sequence). CDR3 region: CATSRVGGNYNEQFF. The CDR3 region has the DNA TGTGCCACCAGCAGAGTGGGGGGGAACTACAATGAGCAGTTCTTC.

J is TRBJ2-1 and V is TRBV7-8; 9 bases align to TRBD2. From germline, CDR1 is SGHVS and CDR2 FQNEAQ. With 5 bases clipped from V and 12 bases from J, the junction kept 20 bases outside the gene matches. This CDR3 is built from 17 residues. Written as DNA, the CDR3 is TGTGCCAGCAGCCACTCAGGAAGCGGGAGGAGAGTAAGGTGGCAGTTCTTC. It specifies CASSHSGSGRRVRWQFF. Using reference TRBV7-8 and TRBJ2-1 for the parts outside the CDR3, the full variable domain is GAGVSQSPRYKVAKRGQDVALRCDPISGHVSLFWYQQALGQGPEFLTYFQNEAQLDKSGLPSDRFFAERPEGSVSTLKIQRTQQEDSAVYLCASSHSGSGRRVRWQFFGPGTRLTVL.

The chain joins TRBV7-9 to TRBJ1-2; tentatively, D is TRBD1 (6 bases). The germline V and J ends were trimmed by 3 bases and 4 bases, with 12 bases remaining between them. The CDR3 is made up of 14 amino acids. CDR1 and CDR2 from the germline V gene are SEHNR and FQNEAQ (reference sequence). CDR3: CASSFMGAGYGYTF. Written as DNA, the CDR3 is TGTGCCAGCAGCTTCATGGGGGCTGGCTATGGCTACACCTTC.

This clone has just a few counts. This chain joins TRBV5-1 and TRBJ1-1; perhaps TRBD1 as D (6 bases). V lost 1 base and J 4 bases, leaving 11 bases between the germline ends. This CDR3 is built from 14 residues. Germline CDR1 and CDR2: SGHRS and YFSETQ. The CDR3 here is CASSLTRGGTEAFF. The CDR3 bases are TGCGCCAGCAGCTTGACGCGAGGGGGCACTGAAGCTTTCTTT.

The J gene is TRBJ1-4, the V gene TRBV2, with unresolved D. Germline lookup yields CDR1 SNHLY and CDR2 FYNNEI. The CDR3 extends over 11 amino acids. V was trimmed by 1 base and J by 17 bases, leaving 11 bases between them. As DNA, the CDR3 is TGTGCCAGCAGTGAAGTTGACTCTCTATTTTTT. Translating it yields CASSEVDSLFF. Supplemented by reference TRBV2 and TRBJ1-4, the full variable domain reads EPEVTQTPSHQVTQMGQEVILRCVPISNHLYFYWYRQILGQKVEFLVSFYNNEISEKSEIFDDQFSVERPDGSNFTLKIRSTKLEDSAMYFCASSEVDSLFFGSGTQLSVL.

This clone was counted many times. CDR3 protein: CASSLGIAQGSEKLFF. As DNA, the CDR3 is TGTGCCAGCAGCTTAGGTATCGCACAGGGCAGTGAAAAACTGTTTTTT. The gene calls are TRBV7-9 and TRBJ1-4, with D possibly TRBD1 on 6 matching bases. CDR3 length equals 16 residues. CDR1 and CDR2 from the germline V gene are SEHNR and FQNEAQ (reference sequence). Trimming shortened V by 1 base and J by 7 bases, and 16 bases separated the two germline ends. Variable domain in full (rest from reference TRBV7-9 and TRBJ1-4): DTGVSQNPRHKITKRGQNVTFRCDPISEHNRLYWYRQTLGQGPEFLTYFQNEAQLEKSRLLSDRFSAERPKGSFSTLEIQRTEQGDSAMYLCASSLGIAQGSEKLFFGSGTQLSVL.

This clone was counted between two and nine times. CDR3 loop: CASSAGAGAKNIQYF. DNA of the CDR3: TGTGCCAGCAGCGCGGGGGCCGGAGCCAAAAACATTCAGTACTTC. The gene calls are TRBV9 and TRBJ2-4; D tentatively reads TRBD1 or TRBD2 (6 bases each). There are 15 residues in the CDR3. Trimming pared 3 bases from V and 0 bases from J, leaving 10 bases between. Germline V gene lookup returns CDR1 SGDLS and CDR2 YYNGEE.

This clone was counted a few times. V usage is TRBV5-6 and J usage is TRBJ1-6; no reliable D call. Deletions cut 0 bases from V and 0 bases from J, with 13 bases between. The CDR3 length is 18 residues. Germline values: CDR1 SGHDT, CDR2 YYEEEE. This CDR3 is CASSLGADPSSYNSPLHF. The CDR3 DNA sequence: TGTGCCAGCAGCTTGGGTGCCGACCCCAGCTCCTATAATTCACCCCTCCACTTT.

The chain combines TRBV29-1 with TRBJ2-3, with a weak D call TRBD2 (6 bases). Trimming cost V 0 bases and J 2 bases, with 15 bases left between them. Germline values: CDR1 SQVTM, CDR2 ANQGSEA. The CDR3 covers 16 residues. For the CDR3, the DNA is TGCAGCGTTGAAGAAGGAGTCGGGGGAGTCACAGATACGCAGTATTTT. Its translation: CSVEEGVGGVTDTQYF.

V usage is TRBV6-6 and J usage is TRBJ2-7, with 7 bases aligning to TRBD1. J was trimmed by 0 bases and V by 7 bases; bases with no gene match: 3. Germline CDR1 MNHNY, CDR2 SVGAGI (reference sequence). The CDR3 sequence is 13 residues long. This CDR3 reads CASIEGASYEQYF. The CDR3 DNA is TGTGCCAGCATAGAGGGGGCCTCCTACGAGCAGTACTTC.

This chain connects TRBV10-1 to TRBJ2-7; tentatively, D is TRBD1 (5 bases). The CDR3 spans 14 residues. Germline assignment: CDR1 WNHNN and CDR2 SYGVQD (reference sequence). Trimming cost V 3 bases and J 1 base, with 10 bases left between them. DNA of the CDR3: TGCGCCAGCAGTGAACGCAGGGCTTCCTACGAGCAGTACTTC. The encoded protein is CASSERRASYEQYF.

The chain carries TRBV5-1 and TRBJ2-2, with TRBD1 identical over 9 bases. CDR1 is SGHRS and CDR2 is YFSETQ in the germline V gene. V shed 4 bases and J 6 bases; nucleotides not matched to a gene: 7. This CDR3 is 15 amino acids long. DNA of the CDR3: TGCGCCAGCAGCCCAAGACAGGGGGAGGCCGGGGAGCTGTTTTTT. Translated, it gives CASSPRQGEAGELFF.